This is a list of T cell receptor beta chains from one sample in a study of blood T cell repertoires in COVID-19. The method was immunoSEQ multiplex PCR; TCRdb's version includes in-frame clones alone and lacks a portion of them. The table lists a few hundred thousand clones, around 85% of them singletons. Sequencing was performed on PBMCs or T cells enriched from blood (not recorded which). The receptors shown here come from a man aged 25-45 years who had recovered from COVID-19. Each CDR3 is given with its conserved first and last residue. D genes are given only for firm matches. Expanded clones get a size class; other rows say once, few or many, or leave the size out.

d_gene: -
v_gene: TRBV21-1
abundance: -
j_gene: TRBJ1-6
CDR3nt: TGTAATCACTCTCGGAGGGGAGATTCACCCCTCCACTTT
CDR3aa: CNHSRRGDSPLHF

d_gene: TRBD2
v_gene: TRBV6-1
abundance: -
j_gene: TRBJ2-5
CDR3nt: TGTGCCAGCAGTGAAGCGAGAGCGGGGGGCCGGGAGACCCAGTACTTC
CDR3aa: CASSEARAGGRETQYF

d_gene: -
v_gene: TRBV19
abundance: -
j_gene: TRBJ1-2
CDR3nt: TGTGCCAGTAGTGTCACTCGGGAAGTCGGCGGCTACACCTTC
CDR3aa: CASSVTREVGGYTF

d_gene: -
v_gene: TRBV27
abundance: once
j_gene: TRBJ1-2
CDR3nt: TGTGCCAGCAGTTTGGAGTCCAGGGGACACTATGGCTACACCTTC
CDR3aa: CASSLESRGHYGYTF

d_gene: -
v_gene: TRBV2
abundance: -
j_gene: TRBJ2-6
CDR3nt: TGTGCCAGCTCCACGGCCGGGGCTGGGGCCAACGTCCTGACTTTC
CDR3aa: CASSTAGAGANVLTF

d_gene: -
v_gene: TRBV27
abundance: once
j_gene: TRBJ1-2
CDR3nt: TGTGCCAGCGGTCCAGGGTATGGAAGCTATGGCTACACCTTC
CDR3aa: CASGPGYGSYGYTF

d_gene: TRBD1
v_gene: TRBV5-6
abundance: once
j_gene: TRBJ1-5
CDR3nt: TGTGCCAGCAGCTTGTACAGGGGAAGTCAGCCCCAGCATTTT
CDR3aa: CASSLYRGSQPQHF

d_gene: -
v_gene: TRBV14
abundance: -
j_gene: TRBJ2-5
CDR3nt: TGTGCCAGCAGCCCCGATCGCGGGACCCAGTACTTC
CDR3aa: CASSPDRGTQYF

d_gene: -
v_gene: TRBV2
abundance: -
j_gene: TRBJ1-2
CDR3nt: TGTGCCAGCACCCTCGGATCTGGCGGAAACTATGGCTACACCTTC
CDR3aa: CASTLGSGGNYGYTF

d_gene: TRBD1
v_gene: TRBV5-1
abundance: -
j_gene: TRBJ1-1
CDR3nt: TGCGCCAGCAGCGGATGGGACAGGGAGAGCACTGAAGCTTTCTTT
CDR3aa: CASSGWDRESTEAFF